This TCR beta chain was captured in a study of blood T cell repertoires in COVID-19. Whole-study context: Sources were T cells, B-cell-depleted T cells, or PBMCs; the material itself was cDNA or gDNA.

Measured with immunoSEQ multiplex PCR; TCRdb has only the in-frame clones, and not every one. Altogether under 300,000 clones are present, 89% being singletons, with the ten largest covering approximately 1.5%. Germline V gives CDR1 KGHSH, CDR2 LQKENI. Trimming cost V 6 bases and J 6 bases; bases outside gene matches: 18. This CDR3 has 18 amino acids. Sequenced input: PBMCs or T cells enriched from blood (not recorded which). The J gene is TRBJ2-1, the V gene TRBV18, with TRBD2 matching over 9 bases. This TCR was sampled from a woman aged 35 to 49 who had recovered from COVID-19. For the CDR3, the DNA is TGTGCCAGCTCCCCCACGAGCGGGGGGCCCGCGGTAACCAATGAGCAGTTCTTC. It translates to CASSPTSGGPAVTNEQFF.